The 30 T cell receptor beta chains presented below share a single source sample, sequenced in a study of blood T cells in healthy people across ages. Together with a sample-barcoded 5' primer, a J-beta primer mix was included in a second PCR lasting about 7 to 11 cycles. TCRdb fed the 5' RACE reads into MiXCR, producing one record per CDR3 protein. The repertoire has around 2 million distinct CDR3 sequences, about 39% of them found once; the top ten carry roughly 23%. The sequencing input was blood. The origin of the receptors is a human donor in good health.

This clonotype has at least ten counts. The chain recombines TRBV15 with TRBJ2-1; unclear D gene. V was shortened by 8 bases and J by 0 bases, with 5 bases between the two germline ends. In germline, CDR1 is LNHNV, CDR2 YYDKDF (reference sequence). This CDR3 is built from 12 residues. Here the CDR3 DNA reads TGTGCCACCTCTAGCTCCTACAATGAGCAGTTCTTC. This codes for CATSSSYNEQFF.

This clonotype occurred a few times. In DNA form, the CDR3 reads TGTGCCAGCAGCTCGTACCGGGACAGGCCCTCCAGCAAGGAAAAACTGTTTTTT. Translated: CASSSYRDRPSSKEKLFF. V and J are TRBV5-6 and TRBJ1-4; 8 bases fit TRBD1. This CDR3 is 18 amino acids long. With 3 bases clipped from V and 8 bases from J, the junction kept 18 bases outside the gene matches. In germline, CDR1 is SGHDT, CDR2 YYEEEE.

The table lists this clonotype with a few counts. The J gene is TRBJ1-5, the V gene TRBV7-3; D gene unclear. The V gene lost 8 bases and the J gene lost 4 bases, with 6 bases spanning the gap. The CDR3 length is 11 residues. Germline V gene sequence: CDR1 SGHTA, CDR2 FQGTGA. The CDR3, as DNA: TGTGCCAGCCAAAATAATCAGCCCCAGCATTTT. This encodes CASQNNQPQHF.

This clonotype came up a few times. The genes are TRBV12-3 or TRBV12-4 and TRBJ1-5; D ambiguous. The CDR3 totals 13 residues. V lost 5 bases, J lost 5 bases, and 10 bases lay in between. Here the CDR3 reads CASSSQWDQPQHF. The CDR3 DNA reads as TGTGCCAGCAGTAGCCAATGGGATCAGCCCCAGCATTTT.

This chain links TRBV4-3 with TRBJ1-3; no definite D call. The CDR3 consists of 16 residues. The V and J ends lost 0 bases and 0 bases respectively, with 9 bases between them. The germline V gene has CDR1 LGHNA and CDR2 YSLEER. CDR3 coding DNA: TGCGCCAGCAGCCAAGAACCTCAGTTCTCTGGAAACACCATATATTTT. Translated, it gives CASSQEPQFSGNTIYF.

This clonotype has just one count. V gene TRBV6-2 or TRBV6-3 combines with J gene TRBJ1-2; D is unclear. Looked up from germline, CDR1 is MNHEY and CDR2 is SVGEGT. This CDR3 has 13 residues. V was cut by 6 bases and J by 5 bases, with 13 bases left in between. The CDR3 sequence: CASRNNGGYGYTF. CDR3 coding DNA: TGTGCCAGCAGAAACAACGGTGGTTATGGCTACACCTTC.

The chain joins TRBV7-2 to TRBJ2-3; 8 bases are shared with TRBD2. Losses at the gene ends were 3 bases for V and 4 bases for J; bases not matched to a gene: 6. Per germline, CDR1 SGHTA and CDR2 FQGNSA. CDR3 length equals 15 residues. The CDR3 region is CASSFLSGGADTQYF. The CDR3 DNA follows: TGTGCCAGCAGCTTTTTGAGCGGGGGCGCAGATACGCAGTATTTT. The full variable domain, with the rest looked up from reference TRBV7-2 and TRBJ2-3, is GAGVSQSPSNKVTEKGKDVELRCDPISGHTALYWYRQSLGQGLEFLIYFQGNSAPDKSGLPSDRFSAERTGGSVSTLTIQRTQQEDSAVYLCASSFLSGGADTQYFGPGTRLTVL.

This clonotype was seen a handful of times. The chain combines TRBV5-6 with TRBJ2-1; D uncertain. The CDR3 has 13 amino acids. The germline gives CDR1 SGHDT, CDR2 YYEEEE. With 2 bases removed from V and 7 bases from J, the gap between germline ends came to 10 bases. In nucleotides, the CDR3 is TGTGCCAGCAGCTTCCACGGTATGAATGAGCAGTTCTTC. Translating it yields CASSFHGMNEQFF.

This clonotype was seen repeatedly, ten times or more. The J gene is TRBJ2-7, the V gene TRBV5-1; D is perhaps TRBD2 (5 bases). The V gene lost 5 bases and the J gene lost 7 bases, with 16 bases spanning the gap. Germline V gene sequence: CDR1 SGHRS, CDR2 YFSETQ. The CDR3 totals 13 residues. The chain's CDR3 is CASRRTAPGEQYF. CDR3 bases: TGCGCCAGCAGGAGAACCGCCCCGGGAGAGCAGTACTTC.

The chain employs TRBV20-1 and TRBJ2-7; 9 positions match TRBD2. The junction had 6 bases not matched to a gene; V was cut back by 4 bases and J by 2 bases. The length of the CDR3 is 14 residues. Germline loops: CDR1 DFQATT, CDR2 SNEGSKA (reference sequence). The CDR3 protein is CSANSGGSTYEQYF. The CDR3 DNA reads as TGCAGTGCTAATAGCGGGGGTTCGACCTACGAGCAGTACTTC.

CDR3 region: CASCPFWRDTEAFF. The CDR3 DNA follows: TGTGCCAGCTGCCCCTTCTGGAGGGACACTGAAGCTTTCTTT. The rearrangement links TRBV28 to TRBJ1-1; D is undetermined. V shed 8 bases and J shed 3 bases, with 16 bases lying between them. The CDR3 has 14 residues. Germline V gene sequence: CDR1 MDHEN, CDR2 SYDVKM.

CDR3 coding DNA: TGCAGCGGATTAGACGGTTCCTACGAGCAGTACTTC. Its translation: CSGLDGSYEQYF. The rearrangement uses TRBV29-1 and TRBJ2-7; no firm D call. The CDR3 length is 12 residues. Trimming shortened V by 7 bases and J by 1 base, and 11 bases separated the two germline ends. CDR1 is SQVTM, CDR2 ANQGSEA, per germline.

The rearrangement uses TRBV6-2 or TRBV6-3 and TRBJ2-7; D gene uncertain. From germline, CDR1 is MNHEY and CDR2 SVGEGT. The CDR3 runs to 14 residues. Between the trimmed V and J ends, which lost 7 bases and 0 bases, there was a span of 13 bases. In nucleotides, the CDR3 is TGTGCCAGCAAGCTCCAGCCGCGCTCCTACGAGCAGTACTTC. It specifies CASKLQPRSYEQYF.

The chain couples TRBV12-3 or TRBV12-4 to TRBJ1-1, with 8 bases lining up with TRBD1. The V segment lost 5 bases and the J segment 11 bases; nucleotides outside the gene matches: 7. The length of the CDR3 is 12 residues. CDR3 DNA sequence: TGTGCCAGCAGTGCGACAGGGGCTTGGGCTTTCTTT. This translates into CASSATGAWAFF.

This clonotype was counted only a few times. The chain uses TRBV29-1 and TRBJ2-5, with 7 positions matching TRBD2. V dropped 4 bases and J dropped 4; count of bases not matched to a gene: 12. CDR1 and CDR2 from the germline V gene are SQVTM and ANQGSEA. The CDR3 extends over 15 amino acids. This CDR3 reads CSVGGLTATIETQYF. The CDR3 DNA follows: TGCAGCGTTGGGGGACTAACAGCTACGATAGAGACCCAGTACTTC.

This clonotype showed up many times. The J gene is TRBJ2-7, the V gene TRBV4-2; TRBD2 is a possible D gene (6 bases). Deletions cut 1 base from V and 6 bases from J, with 16 bases between. The CDR3 loop spans 15 amino acids. From germline, CDR1 is LGHNA and CDR2 YNFKEQ. This CDR3 is CASSQGDDRRGEQYF. DNA of the CDR3: TGTGCCAGCAGCCAAGGGGATGACCGGCGGGGCGAGCAGTACTTC.

The table lists this clonotype with a few counts. V usage is TRBV2 and J usage is TRBJ2-3; D gene uncertain. CDR3 length: 13 amino acids. V shed 7 bases and J shed 4 bases, with 12 bases lying between them. Germline lookup yields CDR1 SNHLY and CDR2 FYNNEI. CDR3 bases: TGTGCCAGCATCCCTCGTGCACCAGATACGCAGTATTTT. Translation: CASIPRAPDTQYF.

The CDR3 DNA sequence: TGTGCCACCAGTGATATGAGGGCTAGCTCCTACAATGAGCAGTTCTTC. Protein: CATSDMRASSYNEQFF. This sequence joins TRBV24-1 and TRBJ2-1; D may be TRBD2 (5 bases). V shed 3 bases and J shed 0 bases, with 11 bases lying between them. CDR1 and CDR2 from the germline V gene are KGHDR and SFDVKD. The CDR3 extends over 16 amino acids.

V and J are TRBV12-3 or TRBV12-4 and TRBJ1-2, with 7 bases that match TRBD1. This CDR3 region has 16 residues. With V trimmed by 3 bases and J by 7 bases, 14 bases remained unmatched. The CDR3 DNA is TGTGCCAGCAGTTTCCCAGGACAGGTACCTAGTGGTGGCTACACCTTC. Translation: CASSFPGQVPSGGYTF.

This clonotype has only a few counts. The chain combines TRBV5-4 with TRBJ2-5; weak D call: TRBD2 (5 bases). Trimming pared 2 bases from V and 5 bases from J, leaving 19 bases between. CDR3 length equals 16 residues. CDR1 and CDR2 from the germline V gene are SGHNT and YYREEE (reference sequence). The CDR3 region is CASSLSKSGGWETQYF. In DNA form, the CDR3 reads TGTGCCAGCAGCTTATCTAAAAGCGGAGGTTGGGAGACCCAGTACTTC.

The chain employs TRBV20-1 and TRBJ2-1, with 9 bases fitting TRBD1. The trim removed 6 bases at V and 9 bases at J, leaving 9 bases unmatched. Germline CDR1 DFQATT, CDR2 SNEGSKA (reference sequence). The CDR3 runs to 13 residues. DNA of the CDR3: TGCAGTGCCACATACAGGGGGCTTAGTGAGCAGTTCTTC. Its translation is CSATYRGLSEQFF.

This clonotype was detected a few times. CDR3 DNA: TGTGCCAGCAGCGTAGCCGGGGCAGTCTCAGATACGCAGTATTTT. Translation gives CASSVAGAVSDTQYF. The rearrangement joins TRBV9 to TRBJ2-3; D is perhaps TRBD1 or TRBD2 (5 bases each). V gave up 0 bases and J gave up 4 bases, with 12 bases separating them. The CDR3 has 15 residues. Germline CDR1 is SGDLS and CDR2 is YYNGEE.

J is TRBJ1-2 and V is TRBV7-9; the D gene is possibly TRBD1 (6 bases). Germline values: CDR1 SEHNR, CDR2 FQNEAQ (reference sequence). CDR3 length equals 15 residues. V lost 5 bases and J lost 4, with 17 bases in between. The DNA of the CDR3 is TGTGCCAGCAGCAGGGACCTGGACAGCTTCTATGGCTACACCTTC. Its protein product is CASSRDLDSFYGYTF. The variable domain in full, completed from reference TRBV7-9 and TRBJ1-2, reads DTGVSQNPRHKITKRGQNVTFRCDPISEHNRLYWYRQTLGQGPEFLTYFQNEAQLEKSRLLSDRFSAERPKGSFSTLEIQRTEQGDSAMYLCASSRDLDSFYGYTFGSGTRLTVV.

The chain has TRBV20-1 and TRBJ1-5; possible D gene TRBD1, 5 bases. V was cut by 4 bases and J by 1 base, with 11 bases left in between. Per the germline V gene, CDR1 is DFQATT and CDR2 is SNEGSKA (reference sequence). This CDR3 spans 14 amino acids. The CDR3 protein is CSAKRGGSNQPQHF. DNA of the CDR3: TGCAGTGCTAAGAGGGGCGGGAGCAATCAGCCCCAGCATTTT.

The chain has TRBV9 and TRBJ1-1, with TRBD1 matching over 8 bases. The V and J ends lost 0 bases and 0 bases, in that order; junction bases with no gene match: 10. The CDR3 totals 18 residues. The V gene's germline CDR1 is SGDLS and CDR2 YYNGEE. In DNA, the CDR3 is TGTGCCAGCAGCGTAGTATCACAGGGGGTGGCCATGAACACTGAAGCTTTCTTT. Translated, it gives CASSVVSQGVAMNTEAFF.

This clonotype was picked up a small number of times. This sequence joins TRBV11-1 and TRBJ2-3; D is possibly TRBD2 (6 bases). Deletions cut 0 bases from V and 1 base from J, with 14 bases between. This CDR3 has 17 residues. Germline V CDR1 and CDR2: SGHAT, FQDESV (reference sequence). The CDR3 reads CASSLAQTRGRTDTQYF. CDR3 DNA sequence: TGTGCCAGCAGCTTAGCGCAAACGCGGGGACGCACAGATACGCAGTATTTT.

This clonotype showed up just a few times. The chain has TRBV11-2 and TRBJ2-1, with 7 positions matching TRBD2. This CDR3 region has 19 residues. Losses at the gene ends were 6 bases for V and 0 bases for J; bases not matched to a gene: 17. Germline values: CDR1 SGHAT, CDR2 FQNNGV. The CDR3 protein is CASRGSGTIRYRSYNEQFF. CDR3 bases: TGTGCCAGCAGGGGATCCGGGACTATCCGATATCGCTCCTACAATGAGCAGTTCTTC.

This clonotype was observed a few times. The rearrangement links TRBV29-1 to TRBJ2-4; D call uncertain. TRBJ2-7 matches the DNA end more closely, so the J call is doubtful. Germline CDR1 SQVTM, CDR2 ANQGSEA. CDR3 length: 13 amino acids. The CDR3 region is CSVSAVRNGEQYF. The CDR3 coding sequence is TGCAGCGTTTCCGCAGTCCGAAACGGCGAGCAGTACTTC.

The chain couples TRBV20-1 to TRBJ2-3; D is possibly TRBD2 (5 bases). Looked up from germline, CDR1 is DFQATT and CDR2 is SNEGSKA (reference sequence). This CDR3 is 16 amino acids long. The V end was cut by 5 bases, the J end by 2 bases, with 20 bases between. The CDR3 DNA reads TGCAGTGCTCAGTCCCGAGAGGGTCTGGACACAGATACGCAGTATTTT. Amino acid sequence: CSAQSREGLDTDTQYF.

V usage is TRBV7-9 and J usage is TRBJ1-1, with D perhaps TRBD1 (5 bases). V was pared by 4 bases and J by 10 bases, with 22 bases between. Germline CDR1 reads SEHNR; CDR2 reads FQNEAQ (reference sequence). The CDR3 has 15 amino acids. CDR3 coding DNA: TGTGCCAGCAGCTGGACCGACCGGGGGGGAATTGCAGCTTTCTTT. The encoded protein is CASSWTDRGGIAAFF.